This record covers a single T cell receptor (beta chain). Its specificity is not known. The CDR3 runs to 14 residues. V was pared by 5 bases and J by 6 bases, with 2 bases of the junction left unmatched. Germline CDR1 and CDR2: KGHSH and LQKENI. The entry originates in a study of T-cell memory formation after mild COVID-19. Study details: The two donors had largely donor-specific TCR clusters. Study-level findings and limits: Pre-infection memory held some responding clones, suggesting pre-existing cross-reactive T cells responded. Contracting clones, day 15 to 85, had balanced CD4/CD8, and later expanders favored CD4+.

Via MiXCR, TCRdb re-called the 5' RACE reads, giving one row per CDR3 protein. The repertoire holds fewer than 500,000 distinct CDR3 sequences, roughly 23% seen once, with around 13% in the top ten. The receptor's source is an adult woman who had mild COVID-19 (a few samples of this study predate the infection). Cell type and time point are not known. The genes are TRBV18 and TRBJ1-6, with TRBD1 matching 9 bases. The sample consisted of PBMCs or a T cell subset sorted from them (not recorded which). CDR3 protein: CASSTTGGNSPLHF. In DNA, the CDR3 is TGTGCCAGCTCAACGACAGGGGGTAATTCACCCCTCCACTTT.